The rows below give T cell receptor beta chains drawn from one sample of a study of shared clonotypes between healthy human individuals. Here immunoSEQ multiplex PCR was the method, and the copy in TCRdb shows in-frame clones only, minus some. The sample contains about 520,000 clones, around 73% of which appear only once. Sequencing used PBMCs. Receptors were obtained from a woman aged 40 to 49 in good health. Some clones in this sample may be carry-over from other donors' samples. The CDR3 runs from the conserved cysteine through the conserved F or W. D genes are given only for firm matches. Size tells how often a clone was seen (once, few, many) or the class of an expanded clone, and some rows leave it out.

TGTGCCAGCAGCTTTAGGTCGACCGAGCAGTACTTC	CASSFRSTEQYF	NA	TRBV13	TRBJ2-7	NA
TGTGCCAGCAGCCCCTCTGACAGGGGGGTAGGGCAGTACTTC	CASSPSDRGVGQYF	NA	TRBV7-8	TRBJ2-7	TRBD1
TGTGCCAGCAGCTTAGGACTGGCGTGGGAGACCCAGTACTTC	CASSLGLAWETQYF	NA	TRBV7-2	TRBJ2-5	NA
TGTGCCAGCAGCGTAGACGGGGGCGGCTATGGTGAGCAGTTCTTC	CASSVDGGGYGEQFF	NA	TRBV9	TRBJ2-1	NA
TGTGCCAGCAGTTTGGGAGCGGGAGACTATGAGCAGTTCTTC	CASSLGAGDYEQFF	NA	TRBV27	TRBJ2-1	TRBD2
TGTGCCAGCAGCTTAGATCCAGTTTCGACCGGGGAGCTGTTTTTT	CASSLDPVSTGELFF	NA	TRBV11-3	TRBJ2-2	NA
TGTGCCATCAGTGACCGACGAGATAGCAATCAGCCCCAGCATTTT	CAISDRRDSNQPQHF	NA	TRBV10-3	TRBJ1-5	NA
TGTGCCAGCAGCCCGCATTCAGGGGAAACCTACGAGCAGTACTTC	CASSPHSGETYEQYF	NA	TRBV4-2	TRBJ2-7	NA
TGTGCCAGCAGTTATTCCGGGACGGGATCCTACGAGCAGTACTTC	CASSYSGTGSYEQYF	many	TRBV6-5	TRBJ2-7	NA
TGTGCCAGCAGTAAAGGACTAGCGGGAGATACGCAGTATTTT	CASSKGLAGDTQYF	NA	TRBV7-2	TRBJ2-3	TRBD2
TGTGCCAGCAGGCGTACCGGGACAGGGGGCGCCTCTGGGGCCAACGTCCTGACTTTC	CASRRTGTGGASGANVLTF	NA	TRBV7-2	TRBJ2-6	TRBD1
TGTGCCACCAGCAGGGGACAGGGGGATACAGATACGCAGTATTTT	CATSRGQGDTDTQYF	NA	TRBV15	TRBJ2-3	TRBD1
TGTGCCAGCAGCGCTCATAGCAATCAGCCCCAGCATTTT	CASSAHSNQPQHF	NA	TRBV14	TRBJ1-5	NA
TGCAGCGCCCTTCTTGGGGTTAGCACAGATACGCAGTATTTT	CSALLGVSTDTQYF	NA	TRBV29-1	TRBJ2-3	NA
TGTGCCTCCCGGCAGTACCCCGGGGAGCTGTTTTTT	CASRQYPGELFF	few	TRBV19	TRBJ2-2	NA
TGTGCCAGCAGCCAGATCTTTAAGGGGGCGACGTCCGGGGAGCTGTTTTTT	CASSQIFKGATSGELFF	NA	TRBV14	TRBJ2-2	TRBD1
TGTGCCAGCAGCTTGGAACAGGGGCCCTACGAGCAGTACTTC	CASSLEQGPYEQYF	few	TRBV5-4	TRBJ2-7	TRBD1
TGTGCCAGTAGTCAAGGGCTGGACACTGAAGCTTTCTTT	CASSQGLDTEAFF	NA	TRBV19	TRBJ1-1	NA
TGTGCCAGCAGCTTGGGGACTAGCGGGAGGATCTACGAGCAGTACTTC	CASSLGTSGRIYEQYF	NA	TRBV9	TRBJ2-7	TRBD2
TGCGCCAGCAGCCTTCCGGACAGCCTGTACTCCTATGGCTACACCTTC	CASSLPDSLYSYGYTF	once	TRBV5-1	TRBJ1-2	NA